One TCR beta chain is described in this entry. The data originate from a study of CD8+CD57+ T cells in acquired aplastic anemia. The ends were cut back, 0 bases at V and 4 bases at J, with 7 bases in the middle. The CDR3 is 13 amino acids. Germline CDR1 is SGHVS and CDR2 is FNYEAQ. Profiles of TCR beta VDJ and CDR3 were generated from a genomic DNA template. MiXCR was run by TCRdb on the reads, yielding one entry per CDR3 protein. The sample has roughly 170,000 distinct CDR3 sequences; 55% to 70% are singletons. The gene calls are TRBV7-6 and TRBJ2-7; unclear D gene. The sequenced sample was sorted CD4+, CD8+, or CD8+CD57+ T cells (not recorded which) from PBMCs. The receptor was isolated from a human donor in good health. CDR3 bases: TGTGCCAGCAGCTTAGCAGACGGATACGAGCAGTACTTC. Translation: CASSLADGYEQYF.